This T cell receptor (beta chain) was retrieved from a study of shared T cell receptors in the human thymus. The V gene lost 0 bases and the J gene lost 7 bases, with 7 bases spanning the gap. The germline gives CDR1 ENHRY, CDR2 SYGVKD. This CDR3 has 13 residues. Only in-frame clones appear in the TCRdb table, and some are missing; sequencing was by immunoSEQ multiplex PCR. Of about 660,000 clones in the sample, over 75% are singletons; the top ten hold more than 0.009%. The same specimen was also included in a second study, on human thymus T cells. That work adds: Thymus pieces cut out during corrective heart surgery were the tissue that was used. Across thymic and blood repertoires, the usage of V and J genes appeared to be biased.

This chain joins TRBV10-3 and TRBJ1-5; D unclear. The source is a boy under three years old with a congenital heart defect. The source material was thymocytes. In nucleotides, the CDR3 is TGTGCCATCAGTGAGTCGTCGGGGCAGCCCCAGCATTTT. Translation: CAISESSGQPQHF.